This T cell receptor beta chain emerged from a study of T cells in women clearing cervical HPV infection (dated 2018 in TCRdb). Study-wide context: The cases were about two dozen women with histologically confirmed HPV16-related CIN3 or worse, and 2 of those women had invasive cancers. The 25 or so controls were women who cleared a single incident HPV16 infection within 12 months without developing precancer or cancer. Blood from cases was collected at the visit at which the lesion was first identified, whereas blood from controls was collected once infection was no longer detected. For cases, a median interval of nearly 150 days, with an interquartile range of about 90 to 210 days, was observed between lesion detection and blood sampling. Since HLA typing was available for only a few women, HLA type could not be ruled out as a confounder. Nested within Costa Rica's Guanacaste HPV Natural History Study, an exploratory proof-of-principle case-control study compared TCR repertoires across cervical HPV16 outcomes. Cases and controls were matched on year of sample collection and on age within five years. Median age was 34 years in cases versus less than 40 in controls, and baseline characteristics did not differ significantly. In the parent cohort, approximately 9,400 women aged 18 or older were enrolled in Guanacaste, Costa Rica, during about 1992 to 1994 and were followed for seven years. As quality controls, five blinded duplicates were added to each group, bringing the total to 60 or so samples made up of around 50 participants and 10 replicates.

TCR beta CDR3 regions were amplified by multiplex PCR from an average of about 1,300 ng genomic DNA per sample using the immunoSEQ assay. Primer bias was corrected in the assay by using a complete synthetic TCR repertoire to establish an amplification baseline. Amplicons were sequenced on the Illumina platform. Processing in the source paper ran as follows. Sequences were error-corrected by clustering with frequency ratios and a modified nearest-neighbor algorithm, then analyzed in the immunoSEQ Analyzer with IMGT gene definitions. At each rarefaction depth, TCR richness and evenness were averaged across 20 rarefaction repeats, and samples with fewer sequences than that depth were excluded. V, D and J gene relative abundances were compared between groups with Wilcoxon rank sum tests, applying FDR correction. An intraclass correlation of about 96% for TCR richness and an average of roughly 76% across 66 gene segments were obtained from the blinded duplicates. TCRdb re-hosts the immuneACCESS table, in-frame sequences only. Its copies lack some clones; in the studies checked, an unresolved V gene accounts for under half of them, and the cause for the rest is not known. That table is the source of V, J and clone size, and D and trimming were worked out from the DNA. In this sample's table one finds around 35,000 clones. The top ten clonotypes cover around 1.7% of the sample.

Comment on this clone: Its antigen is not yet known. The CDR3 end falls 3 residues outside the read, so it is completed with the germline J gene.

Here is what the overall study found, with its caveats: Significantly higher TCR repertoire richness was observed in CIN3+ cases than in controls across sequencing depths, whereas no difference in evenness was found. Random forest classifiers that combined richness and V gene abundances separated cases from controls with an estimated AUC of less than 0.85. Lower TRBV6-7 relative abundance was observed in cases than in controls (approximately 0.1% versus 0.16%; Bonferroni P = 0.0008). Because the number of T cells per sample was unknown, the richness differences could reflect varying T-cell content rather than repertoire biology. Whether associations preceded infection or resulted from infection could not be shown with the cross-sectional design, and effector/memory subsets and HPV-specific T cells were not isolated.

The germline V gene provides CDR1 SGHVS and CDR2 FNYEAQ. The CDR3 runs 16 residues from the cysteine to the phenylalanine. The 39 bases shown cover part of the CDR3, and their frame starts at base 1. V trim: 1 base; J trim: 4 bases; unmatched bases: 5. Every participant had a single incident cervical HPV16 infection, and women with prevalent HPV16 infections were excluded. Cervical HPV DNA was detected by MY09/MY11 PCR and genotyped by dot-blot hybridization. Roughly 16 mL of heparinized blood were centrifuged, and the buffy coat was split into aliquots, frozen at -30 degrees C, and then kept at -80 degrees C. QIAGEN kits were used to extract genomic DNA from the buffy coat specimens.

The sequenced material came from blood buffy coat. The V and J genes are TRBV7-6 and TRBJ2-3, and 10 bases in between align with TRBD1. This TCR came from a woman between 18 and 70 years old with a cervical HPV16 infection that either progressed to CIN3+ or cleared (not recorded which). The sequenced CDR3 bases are TGTGCCAGCAGCTTAGGATCGGGACAGGGGCCAGATACG. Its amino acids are CASSLGSGQGPDT. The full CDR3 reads CASSLGSGQGPDTQYF.